Following are 15 T cell receptor beta chains from one sample sequenced in a study of spatial heterogeneity in lung cancer. TCRdb reanalysed the 5' RACE reads using MiXCR and keeps one entry per CDR3 protein. This repertoire shows tens of thousands of distinct CDR3 sequences, less than 6% found once; its top ten account for around 10%. The time point here: sample taken at primary tumor resection. From tumor, nontumor lung or frozen PBMC, whole RNA was taken unsorted for sequencing. The sample in question was PBMCs, obtained at surgery. These receptors were collected from a male donor with early-stage non-small cell lung cancer.

This chain connects TRBV7-2 to TRBJ2-7, with D possibly being TRBD2 (5 bases). V gave up 8 bases and J gave up 2 bases, with 13 bases separating them. The CDR3 runs 13 residues. CDR1 and CDR2 (germline): SGHTA, FQGNSA. In DNA, the CDR3 is TGTGCCAGCGGATGGGGAGTGGCCTACGAGCAGTACTTC. This sequence encodes CASGWGVAYEQYF.

This clonotype was seen repeatedly, ten times or more. This chain joins TRBV12-3 or TRBV12-4 and TRBJ1-3; D possibly corresponds to TRBD1 (5 bases). This CDR3 region has 17 residues. Trimming pared 3 bases from V and 0 bases from J, leaving 15 bases between. The CDR3 region is CASSFPPGGNSGNTIYF. Written as DNA, the CDR3 is TGTGCCAGCAGTTTCCCGCCCGGGGGGAACTCTGGAAACACCATATATTTT.

This clonotype was detected ten times or more. This chain connects TRBV20-1 to TRBJ2-3, with D maybe TRBD1 (6 bases). Germline CDR1 reads DFQATT; CDR2 reads SNEGSKA (reference sequence). The CDR3 spans 13 residues. V lost 8 bases and J 2 bases, leaving 14 bases between the germline ends. DNA of the CDR3: TGCAGTCTGAAGAGACAGGTCACAGATACGCAGTATTTT. It encodes CSLKRQVTDTQYF.

This clonotype was seen at least ten times. The chain is built from TRBV12-3 or TRBV12-4 and TRBJ2-2; no firm D call. Trimming took 7 bases from V and 7 from J, leaving 10 bases between them. CDR3 length equals 12 residues. Here the CDR3 DNA reads TGTGCCAGCACCTTGAAGGTCGGGGAGCTGTTTTTT. This translates into CASTLKVGELFF.

The sample holds many counts of this clonotype. CDR3 coding DNA: TGTGCCAGCAGGTGGGGAGGAGGCTTGAACACTGAAGCTTTCTTT. It yields the protein CASRWGGGLNTEAFF. The J gene is TRBJ1-1, the V gene TRBV2; no definite D call. This CDR3 comprises 15 residues. Germline V gives CDR1 SNHLY, CDR2 FYNNEI. V was trimmed by 6 bases and J by 0 bases, leaving 14 bases between them.

This clonotype was observed many times. This sequence joins TRBV20-1 and TRBJ2-7; 11 bases align to TRBD2. The CDR3 is made up of 14 amino acids. The V gene end was trimmed by 6 bases and the J gene end by 6 bases; junction bases not matched to a gene: 10. Germline loops: CDR1 DFQATT, CDR2 SNEGSKA (reference sequence). The CDR3 nucleotides are TGCAGTGCCCAAGGGCTAGCGGGAGGCTTCGAGCAGTACTTC. Its protein product is CSAQGLAGGFEQYF.

The table lists this clonotype with many counts. This chain links TRBV7-6 with TRBJ2-1, with TRBD2 as a possible D gene (6 bases). The ends were cut back, 1 base at V and 3 bases at J, with 10 bases in the middle. The length of the CDR3 is 15 residues. Germline V CDR1 and CDR2: SGHVS, FNYEAQ. CDR3 nucleotide sequence: TGTGCCAGCAGCTTAGGACTAGAACTCTACAATGAGCAGTTCTTC. It specifies CASSLGLELYNEQFF.

At least ten counts were recorded for this clonotype. The V and J genes are TRBV12-3 or TRBV12-4 and TRBJ2-5; 9 bases fit TRBD1. V dropped 4 bases and J dropped 2; count of bases not matched to a gene: 2. The CDR3 runs 14 residues. The CDR3 nucleotides are TGTGCCAGCAGTTCGGGGACAGGGCAAGAGACCCAGTACTTC. It specifies CASSSGTGQETQYF.

Ten or more counts support this clonotype. The rearrangement links TRBV12-3 or TRBV12-4 to TRBJ1-5; 10 bases fit TRBD1. This CDR3 spans 16 amino acids. Trimming at V came to 6 bases and at J to 1 base, leaving 6 bases not matched to a gene. CDR3 residues: CASRKGQGLSNQPQHF. As DNA, the CDR3 is TGTGCCAGCAGAAAGGGACAGGGGCTAAGCAATCAGCCCCAGCATTTT.

This clonotype was recorded at least ten times. The chain has TRBV7-2 and TRBJ2-2; D is uncertain. The germline CDR1 and CDR2 sequences are SGHTA and FQGNSA. V dropped 1 base and J dropped 5 bases, with 8 bases sitting between them. CDR3 size: 14 residues. CDR3 sequence (DNA): TGTGCCAGCAGCTTAGTTCGGCATACCGGGGAGCTGTTTTTT. It codes for CASSLVRHTGELFF.

The sample holds many counts of this clonotype. The chain combines TRBV5-5 with TRBJ2-7, with TRBD1 identical over 8 bases. The V segment lost 4 bases and the J segment 6 bases; nucleotides outside the gene matches: 9. From germline, CDR1 is SGHKS and CDR2 YYEKEE (reference sequence). The CDR3 totals 14 residues. CDR3 sequence reads: CASSPTGQAFEQYF. CDR3 coding DNA: TGTGCCAGCAGCCCGACGGGACAGGCCTTCGAGCAGTACTTC.

The table lists this clonotype with many counts. The gene calls are TRBV2 and TRBJ2-1, with 13 bases matching TRBD2. The V segment lost 7 bases and the J segment 8 bases; nucleotides outside the gene matches: 11. The CDR3 length is 16 residues. Germline CDR1 reads SNHLY; CDR2 reads FYNNEI. CDR3 loop: CASKQTTSGRVDEQFF. The CDR3, as DNA: TGTGCCAGCAAACAAACCACTAGCGGGAGGGTCGATGAGCAGTTCTTC.

This clonotype was found many times. The chain joins TRBV5-4 to TRBJ1-6; 7 nucleotides align to TRBD1. V was clipped by 5 bases and J by 13 bases; unmatched bases: 15. Germline V gene sequence: CDR1 SGHNT, CDR2 YYREEE (reference sequence). This CDR3 contains 15 residues. This CDR3 is CASRMDRIPFSPLHF. CDR3 bases: TGTGCCAGCAGAATGGACAGGATTCCTTTTTCGCCCCTCCACTTT.

This clonotype has at least ten counts. The gene calls are TRBV5-4 and TRBJ1-1, with D perhaps matching TRBD1 (5 bases). V was clipped by 0 bases and J by 5 bases, with 11 bases between them. CDR1 and CDR2 (germline): SGHNT, YYREEE (reference sequence). The CDR3 totals 14 residues. In DNA form, the CDR3 reads TGTGCCAGCAGCTTGGAGGGGAGTCGGACTGAAGCTTTCTTT. It specifies CASSLEGSRTEAFF.

The table lists this clonotype with many counts. The CDR3 is CASSFNRGDEKLFF. CDR3 nucleotide sequence: TGTGCCAGCAGCTTCAACAGGGGTGACGAAAAACTGTTTTTT. The genes are TRBV7-9 and TRBJ1-4; 7 bases are shared with TRBD1. J was trimmed by 8 bases and V by 3 bases; bases with no gene match: 6. CDR3 length equals 14 residues. Looked up from germline, CDR1 is SEHNR and CDR2 is FQNEAQ (reference sequence).